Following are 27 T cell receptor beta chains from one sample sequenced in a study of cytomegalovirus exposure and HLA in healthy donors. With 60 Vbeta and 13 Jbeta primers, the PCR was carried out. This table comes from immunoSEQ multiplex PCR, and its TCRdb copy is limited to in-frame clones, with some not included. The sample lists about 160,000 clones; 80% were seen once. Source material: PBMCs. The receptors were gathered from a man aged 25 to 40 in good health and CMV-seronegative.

The CDR3, as DNA: TGTGCCAGTATGTTGACTGCCGGAATCGGGACTGAAGCTTTCTTT. As protein: CASMLTAGIGTEAFF. The chain recombines TRBV19 with TRBJ1-1; D unclear. CDR1 LNHDA and CDR2 SQIVND come from the germline V gene (reference sequence). CDR3 length equals 15 residues. The germline V and J ends were trimmed by 7 bases and 5 bases, with 20 bases remaining between them. Complete variable domain (other parts from reference TRBV19 and TRBJ1-1): DGGITQSPKYLFRKEGQNVTLSCEQNLNHDAMYWYRQDPGQGLRLIYYSQIVNDFQKGDIAEGYSVSREKKESFPLTVTSAQKNPTAFYLCASMLTAGIGTEAFFGQGTRLTVV.

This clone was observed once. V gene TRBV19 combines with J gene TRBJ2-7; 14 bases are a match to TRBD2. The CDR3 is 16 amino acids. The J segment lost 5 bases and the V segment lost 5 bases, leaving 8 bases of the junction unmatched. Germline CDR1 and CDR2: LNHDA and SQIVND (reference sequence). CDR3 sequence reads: CASSVGTSGSVDEQYF. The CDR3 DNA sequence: TGTGCCAGTAGTGTAGGGACTAGCGGGAGCGTCGACGAGCAGTACTTC.

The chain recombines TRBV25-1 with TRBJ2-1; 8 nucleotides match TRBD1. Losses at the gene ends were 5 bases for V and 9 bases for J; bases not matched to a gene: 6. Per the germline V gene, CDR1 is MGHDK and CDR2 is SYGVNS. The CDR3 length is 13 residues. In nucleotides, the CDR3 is TGTGCCAGCAGTCAAACGGACAGGGCTGAGCAGTTCTTC. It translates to CASSQTDRAEQFF.

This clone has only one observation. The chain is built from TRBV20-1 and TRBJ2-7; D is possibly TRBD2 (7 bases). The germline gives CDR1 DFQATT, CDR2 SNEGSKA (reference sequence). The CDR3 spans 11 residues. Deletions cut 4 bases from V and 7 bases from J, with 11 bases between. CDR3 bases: TGCAGTGCTATGAGGGGGGGAGAGCAGTACTTC. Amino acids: CSAMRGGEQYF.

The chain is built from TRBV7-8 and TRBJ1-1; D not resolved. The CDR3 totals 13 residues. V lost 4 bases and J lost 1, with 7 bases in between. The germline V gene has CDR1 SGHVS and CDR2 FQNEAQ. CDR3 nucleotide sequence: TGTGCCAGCAGCTCGTTATCGAACACTGAAGCTTTCTTT. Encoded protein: CASSSLSNTEAFF.

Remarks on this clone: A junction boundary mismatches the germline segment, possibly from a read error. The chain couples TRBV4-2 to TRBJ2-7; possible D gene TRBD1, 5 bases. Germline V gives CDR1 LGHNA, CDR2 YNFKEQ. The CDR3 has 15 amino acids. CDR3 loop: CASSQEERGPYEQYF. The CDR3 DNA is TGTGCCAGCAGTCAAGAGGAAAGGGGCCCCTACGAGCAGTACTTC.

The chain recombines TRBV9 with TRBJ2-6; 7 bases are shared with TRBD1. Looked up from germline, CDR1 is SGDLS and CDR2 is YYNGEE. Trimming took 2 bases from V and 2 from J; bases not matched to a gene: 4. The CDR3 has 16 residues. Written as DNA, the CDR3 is TGTGCCAGCAGCGTTGTTACAGGGGCTGGGGCCAACGTCCTGACTTTC. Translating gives CASSVVTGAGANVLTF.

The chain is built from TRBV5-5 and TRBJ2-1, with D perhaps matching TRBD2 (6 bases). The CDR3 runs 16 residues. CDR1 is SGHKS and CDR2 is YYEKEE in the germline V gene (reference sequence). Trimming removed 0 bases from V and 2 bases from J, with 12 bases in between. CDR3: CASSLGGDYAYNEQFF. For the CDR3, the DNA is TGTGCCAGCAGCTTGGGGGGGGATTATGCCTACAATGAGCAGTTCTTC.

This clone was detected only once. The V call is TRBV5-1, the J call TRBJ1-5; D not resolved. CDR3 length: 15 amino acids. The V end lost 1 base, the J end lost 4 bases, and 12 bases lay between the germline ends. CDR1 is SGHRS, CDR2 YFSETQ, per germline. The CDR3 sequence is CASSLKGEGNQPQHF. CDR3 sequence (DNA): TGCGCCAGCAGCTTGAAGGGAGAGGGAAATCAGCCCCAGCATTTT.

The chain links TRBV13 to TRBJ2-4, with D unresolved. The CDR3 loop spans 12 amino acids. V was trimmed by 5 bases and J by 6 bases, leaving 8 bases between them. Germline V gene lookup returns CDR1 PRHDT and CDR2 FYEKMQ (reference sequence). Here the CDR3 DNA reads TGTGCCAGCAGCGGCGGCCGAAACATTCAGTACTTC. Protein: CASSGGRNIQYF. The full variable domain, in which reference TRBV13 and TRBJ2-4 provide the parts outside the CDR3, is AAGVIQSPRHLIKEKRETATLKCYPIPRHDTVYWYQQGPGQDPQFLISFYEKMQSDKGSIPDRFSAQQFSDYHSELNMSSLELGDSALYFCASSGGRNIQYFGAGTRLSVL.

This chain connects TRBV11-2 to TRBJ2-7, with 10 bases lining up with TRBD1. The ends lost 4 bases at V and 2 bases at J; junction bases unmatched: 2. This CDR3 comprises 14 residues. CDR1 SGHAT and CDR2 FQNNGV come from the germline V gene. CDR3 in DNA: TGTGCCAGCAGCTGGGACAGGGGAACCTACGAGCAGTACTTC. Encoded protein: CASSWDRGTYEQYF.

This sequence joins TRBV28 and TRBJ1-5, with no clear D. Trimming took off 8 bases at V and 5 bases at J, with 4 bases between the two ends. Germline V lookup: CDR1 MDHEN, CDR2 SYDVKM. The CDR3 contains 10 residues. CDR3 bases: TGTGCCAGCCGAGATCAGCCCCAGCATTTT. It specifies CASRDQPQHF. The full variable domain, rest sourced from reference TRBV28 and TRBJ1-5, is DVKVTQSSRYLVKRTGEKVFLECVQDMDHENMFWYRQDPGLGLRLIYFSYDVKMKEKGDIPEGYSVSREKKERFSLILESASTNQTSMYLCASRDQPQHFGDGTRLSIL.

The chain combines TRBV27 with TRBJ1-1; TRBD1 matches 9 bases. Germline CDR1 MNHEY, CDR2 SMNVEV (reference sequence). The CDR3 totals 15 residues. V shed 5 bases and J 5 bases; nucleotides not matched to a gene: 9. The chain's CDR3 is CASSLNTGTGTEAFF. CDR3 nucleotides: TGTGCCAGCAGTCTCAATACCGGGACAGGGACTGAAGCTTTCTTT.

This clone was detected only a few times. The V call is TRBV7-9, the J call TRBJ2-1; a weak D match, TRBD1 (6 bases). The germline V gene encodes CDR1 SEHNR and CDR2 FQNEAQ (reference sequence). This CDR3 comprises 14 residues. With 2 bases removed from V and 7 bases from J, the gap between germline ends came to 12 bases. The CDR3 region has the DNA TGTGCCAGCAGCTTATTCCGGACAGAGAATGAGCAGTTCTTC. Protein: CASSLFRTENEQFF.

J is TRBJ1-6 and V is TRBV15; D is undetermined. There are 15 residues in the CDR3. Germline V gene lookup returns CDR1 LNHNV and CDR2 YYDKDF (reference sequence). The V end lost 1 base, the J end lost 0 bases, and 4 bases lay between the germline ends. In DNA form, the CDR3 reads TGTGCCACCAGCAGAGTGCGCTCCTATAATTCACCCCTCCACTTT. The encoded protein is CATSRVRSYNSPLHF.

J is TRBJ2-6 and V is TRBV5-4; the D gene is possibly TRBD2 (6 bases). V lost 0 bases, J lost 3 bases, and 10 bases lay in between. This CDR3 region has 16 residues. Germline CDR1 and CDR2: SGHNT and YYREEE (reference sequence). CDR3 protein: CASSLGREFGANVLTF. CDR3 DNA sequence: TGTGCCAGCAGCTTGGGGAGGGAGTTTGGGGCCAACGTCCTGACTTTC. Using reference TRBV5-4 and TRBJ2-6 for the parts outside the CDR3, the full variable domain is ETGVTQSPTHLIKTRGQQVTLRCSSQSGHNTVSWYQQALGQGPQFIFQYYREEENGRGNFPPRFSGLQFPNYSSELNVNALELDDSALYLCASSLGREFGANVLTFGAGSRLTVL.

CDR3 loop: CAWSPGNIVYEQYF. The CDR3 bases are TGTGCCTGGAGCCCAGGTAATATCGTCTACGAGCAGTACTTC. The chain has TRBV30 and TRBJ2-7; D gene ambiguous. CDR3 length: 14 residues. Trimming left V 3 bases short and J 3 bases short, with 15 bases between. CDR1 is GTSNPN and CDR2 is SVGIG in the germline V gene (reference sequence).

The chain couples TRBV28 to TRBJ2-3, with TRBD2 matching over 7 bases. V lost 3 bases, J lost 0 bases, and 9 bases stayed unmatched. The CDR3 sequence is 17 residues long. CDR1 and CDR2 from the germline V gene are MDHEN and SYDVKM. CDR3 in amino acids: CASSFGSGESSTDTQYF. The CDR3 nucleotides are TGTGCCAGCAGTTTTGGAAGCGGGGAGTCCAGCACAGATACGCAGTATTTT.

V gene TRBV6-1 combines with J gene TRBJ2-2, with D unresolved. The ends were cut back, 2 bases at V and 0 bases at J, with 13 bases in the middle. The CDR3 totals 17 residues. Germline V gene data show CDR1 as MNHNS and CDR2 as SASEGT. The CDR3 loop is CASSEPLRVTNTGELFF. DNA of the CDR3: TGTGCCAGCAGTGAACCCCTAAGAGTAACGAACACCGGGGAGCTGTTTTTT.

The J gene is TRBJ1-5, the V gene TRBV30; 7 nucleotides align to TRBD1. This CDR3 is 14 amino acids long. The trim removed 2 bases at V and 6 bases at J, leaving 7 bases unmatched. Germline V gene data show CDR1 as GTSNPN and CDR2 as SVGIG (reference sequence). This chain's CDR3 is CAWSIGGAGQPQHF. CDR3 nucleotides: TGTGCCTGGAGTATAGGGGGCGCGGGTCAGCCCCAGCATTTT. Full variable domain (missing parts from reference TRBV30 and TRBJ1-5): SQTIHQWPATLVQPVGSPLSLECTVEGTSNPNLYWYRQAAGRGLQLLFYSVGIGQISSEVPQNLSASRPQDRQFILSSKKLLLSDSGFYLCAWSIGGAGQPQHFGDGTRLSIL.

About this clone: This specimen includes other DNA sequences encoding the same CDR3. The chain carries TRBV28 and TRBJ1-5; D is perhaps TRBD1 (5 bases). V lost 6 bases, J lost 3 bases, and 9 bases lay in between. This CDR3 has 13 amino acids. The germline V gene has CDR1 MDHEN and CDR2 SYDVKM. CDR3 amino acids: CASRDSLNQPQHF. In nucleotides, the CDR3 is TGTGCCAGCAGAGACAGTCTCAATCAGCCCCAGCATTTT.

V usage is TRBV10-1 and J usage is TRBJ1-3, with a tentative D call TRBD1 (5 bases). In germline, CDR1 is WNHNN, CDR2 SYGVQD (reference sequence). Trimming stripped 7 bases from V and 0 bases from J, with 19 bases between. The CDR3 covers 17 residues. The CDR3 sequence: CASTPGAGLDSGNTIYF. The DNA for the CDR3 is TGCGCCAGCACCCCCGGCGCGGGACTGGACTCTGGAAACACCATATATTTT.

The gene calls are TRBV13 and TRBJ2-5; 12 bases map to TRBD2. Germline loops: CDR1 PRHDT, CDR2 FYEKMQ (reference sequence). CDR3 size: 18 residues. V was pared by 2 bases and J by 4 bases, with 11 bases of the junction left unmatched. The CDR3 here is CASSLTSGGPDLRETQYF. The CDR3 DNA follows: TGTGCCAGCAGCTTAACTAGCGGGGGGCCCGACCTCCGAGAGACCCAGTACTTC.

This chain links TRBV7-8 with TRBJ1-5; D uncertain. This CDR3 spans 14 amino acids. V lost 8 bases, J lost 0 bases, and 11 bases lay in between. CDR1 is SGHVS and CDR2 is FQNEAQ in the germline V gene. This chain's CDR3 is CASRGGHSNQPQHF. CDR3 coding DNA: TGTGCCAGCCGCGGTGGCCATAGCAATCAGCCCCAGCATTTT.

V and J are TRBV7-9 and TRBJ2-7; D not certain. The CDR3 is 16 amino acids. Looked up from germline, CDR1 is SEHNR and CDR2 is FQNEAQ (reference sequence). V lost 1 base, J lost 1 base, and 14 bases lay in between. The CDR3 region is CASSLDSWALSYEQYF. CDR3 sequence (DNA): TGTGCCAGCAGCTTAGACTCATGGGCCCTTTCCTACGAGCAGTACTTC. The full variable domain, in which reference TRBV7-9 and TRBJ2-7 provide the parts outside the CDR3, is DTGVSQNPRHKITKRGQNVTFRCDPISEHNRLYWYRQTLGQGPEFLTYFQNEAQLEKSRLLSDRFSAERPKGSFSTLEIQRTEQGDSAMYLCASSLDSWALSYEQYFGPGTRLTVT.

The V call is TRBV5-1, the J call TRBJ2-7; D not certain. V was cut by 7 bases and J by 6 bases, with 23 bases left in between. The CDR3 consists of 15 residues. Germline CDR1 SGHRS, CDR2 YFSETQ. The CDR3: CASQLMTESPGEQYF. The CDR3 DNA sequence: TGCGCCAGCCAACTTATGACTGAGTCACCCGGCGAGCAGTACTTC.

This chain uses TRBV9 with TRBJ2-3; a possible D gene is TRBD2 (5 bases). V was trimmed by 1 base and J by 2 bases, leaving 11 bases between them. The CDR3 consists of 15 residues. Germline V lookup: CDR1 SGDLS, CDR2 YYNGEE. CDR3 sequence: CASSVTPGVTDTQYF. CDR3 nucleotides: TGTGCCAGCAGCGTAACCCCCGGGGTCACAGATACGCAGTATTTT.